This T cell receptor (beta chain) was sequenced during a study of T cells in Graves' hyperthyroidism and ophthalmopathy (dated by TCRdb to between 2018 and 2020). Some background on the complete study: Peripheral blood was collected at initial diagnosis, before any treatment. The study also compared thyroid tissue and blood T-cell repertoires from roughly six Graves' hyperthyroidism patients. Following sampling, methimazole starting at 30 mg daily was given to hyperthyroidism patients, and high-dose intravenous methylprednisolone was given to ophthalmopathy patients. A discovery cohort of roughly 100 patients, 43 with Graves' ophthalmopathy and about 58 with stable Graves' hyperthyroidism, was used to find distinguishing TCR V-J signatures. For training and testing, the 80 to 100 patients in the discovery cohort were randomly divided in a 7:3 ratio. Whether ophthalmopathy could be predicted prospectively was tested in an independent validation cohort made up of 18 to 20 hyperthyroidism patients plus 17 patients who later progressed to ophthalmopathy. The paper describes TCR Vbeta CDR3 sequencing of fewer than 150 peripheral blood samples, made up of fewer than 50 ophthalmopathy patients, roughly 80 hyperthyroidism patients and 17 progressor patients.

What the work shows at the level of the full study, not this receptor alone: In validation, the model predicted progression to ophthalmopathy a median of about 6 months before onset, with over 60% sensitivity and 72.22% specificity. No statistical method was used to set the sample size in advance, and investigators knew the group allocation. Most expanded thyroid clonotypes (frequency above 0.001) were also detected in blood, a finding suggesting that blood repertoires may reflect thyroid immune responses. A model built on a 13 V-J signature distinguished ophthalmopathy from stable hyperthyroidism, reaching approximately 89% sensitivity and 81.08% specificity in cross-validation and 80%/75% in testing.

As regards this clonotype: What antigen it recognizes has not been identified. Being one base from a much bigger clone, this may be a read error.

The CDR3 covers 15 residues, taking in both the cysteine and the phenylalanine. This entry keeps only the CDR3 DNA: 45 bases, framed from base 1. CDR1 and CDR2, per the germline V gene, are ENHRY and SYGVKD. Trimmed from V: 3 bases; trimmed from J: 0 bases; junction bases lacking a gene match: 3. Hyperthyroidism patients were newly diagnosed, with disease duration under 2 months, and aged 18 to 65 years. Exclusion was applied to patients with uncontrolled infections, other autoimmune diseases, pregnancy or lactation. Diagnoses relied on clinical symptoms, serum thyroxine and TRAb, thyroid ultrasound and orbital computed tomography. Blood from progressor patients was collected at the time of first diagnosis with hyperthyroidism, before any ophthalmopathy symptoms had appeared. PBMCs were separated from 8 to 10 ml of fresh peripheral blood using Ficoll-Paque density gradient centrifugation. Progressor patients were initially diagnosed with Graves' hyperthyroidism and developed ophthalmopathy during follow-up. Total RNA was extracted with Trizol reagent, and quality was checked on an Agilent 2100 Bioanalyzer.

Amplification of TCR beta CDR3 regions was carried out from RNA transcripts. A first-round RT-PCR of the TCR CDR3 used the HTBI primer set with the Qiagen OneStep RT-PCR kit. Libraries were constructed in a second round of multiplex PCR, after which size selection and purification were performed. Libraries were sequenced paired-end with 100 bp reads on an Illumina HiSeq2000. The paper's processing steps were these. SOAPnuke was used to process the raw data, removing reads that contained adapters or uncalled bases, had a mean Phred below 15, or lacked an exact match to the constant primer or identifier. COPE v1.2.5 was used to merge high-quality paired reads, and clonotypes were defined as unique nucleotide sequences. Clonotypes were aligned to IMGT TRBV, TRBD and TRBJ reference segments using MiTCR v1.1. The analysis was restricted to V-J combinations with a frequency above 0.0001, which together covered roughly 99% of the repertoires. A TCS score was defined as the ratio of F50 (clonal expansion) to E x V (chaos), with BLOSUM62-based TCRdist applied between CDR3 peptides within each V-J. Welch's t-statistics and random forest reduced roughly 500 V-J features to around 14, which were used in a naive Bayes classifier (R e1071). TCRdb itself trimmed the public reads at Q25 with fastp, ran MiXCR and retained productive beta chains. Duplicate CDR3 protein sequences are folded into a single record with the most common DNA and genes. TCRdb's processing, not the authors' own work, is the source of the V and J calls. The sample has hundreds of thousands of distinct CDR3 sequences on record, 15% to 17% of them singletons. Clones ranked in the top ten supply 25% to 35% of the sample.

Recombination linked TRBV10-3 to TRBJ2-3; 7 central nucleotides agree with TRBD2. Sequencing was performed on blood. The sequence was collected from a woman aged 18 to 35 with Graves' hyperthyroidism that later progressed to Graves' ophthalmopathy. Read as DNA, the sequence is TGTGCCATCAGTGAAGGGGAGGGAAGCACAGATACGCAGTATTTT. Translated, this gives CAISEGEGSTDTQYF.